Below are 3 T cell receptor beta chains sequenced from a single sample in a study of CD8+ T cells in alopecia areata. RNA was isolated and reverse transcribed to cDNA, the sequencing template. Clones were sequenced by immunoSEQ multiplex PCR, and TCRdb holds only the in-frame ones, with some missing. The sample holds about 34,000 clones, 55% seen once. Sequencing was performed on NKG2D-high CD8+ T cells sorted from blood. These receptors were taken from a human donor with alopecia areata.

This clone was found once. This chain connects TRBV21-1 to TRBJ1-2; TRBD1 is the table's D call and was not checked against the DNA. TRBV21-1 is an annotated pseudogene. This CDR3 has 15 residues. The DNA of the CDR3 is TGTGCCAGCAGGCCCGGACAGAACATCGACTATGGCTACACCTTC. It is translated as CASRPGQNIDYGYTF.

The chain couples TRBV5-1 to TRBJ1-2; 9 bases are shared with TRBD1. V lost 0 bases, J lost 8 bases, and 5 bases stayed unmatched. Germline CDR1 SGHRS, CDR2 YFSETQ. CDR3 length: 14 amino acids. The CDR3, as DNA: TGCGCCAGCAGCTTGGCCAGAACAGGGGGCGGCTACACCTTC. This gives the protein CASSLARTGGGYTF.

V gene TRBV7-9 combines with J gene TRBJ2-3; D might be TRBD2 (7 bases). The germline V gene has CDR1 SEHNR and CDR2 FQNEAQ (reference sequence). V lost 7 bases, J lost 1 base, and 15 bases lay in between. This CDR3 is 15 amino acids long. This chain's CDR3 is CASTPGGRGTDTQYF. The CDR3 DNA reads TGTGCCAGCACCCCCGGGGGGCGCGGCACAGATACGCAGTATTTT.